This T cell receptor beta chain appears in the sequencing data of a study of cytomegalovirus exposure and HLA in healthy donors. Samples came from healthy bone marrow donors. Donors sampled were nominally healthy, though unrecorded immune exposures were likely. 13 Jbeta primers and 60 Vbeta primers were used for the PCR. The authors' processing: It was a later analysis that counted roughly 80 million unique TCR beta chains, of which some 9.9 million were shared. The table came from immunoSEQ multiplex PCR; TCRdb's copy has only in-frame clones and leaves some out. Clone size and V and J calls were adopted from that table, with D and trimming inferred from the DNA. The table lists 70,000 or so clones, approximately 72% of them singletons, with roughly 9.8% in the top ten. The CDR3 has 14 residues. Germline assignment: CDR1 LNHNV and CDR2 YYDKDF (reference sequence). Trimming pared 2 bases from V and 5 bases from J, leaving 13 bases between.

The specimen sequenced was PBMCs. The TCR was taken from a woman between 25 and 40 years old in good health and CMV-seronegative. The V and J genes are TRBV15 and TRBJ2-7; TRBD2 is a possible D gene (5 bases). CDR3 nucleotide sequence: TGTGCCACCAGCAGACCCGGGAAAAATAACGAGCAGTACTTC. Amino acids: CATSRPGKNNEQYF.